These T cell receptor beta chains were read from a single sample in a study of preoperative IRX-2 immunotherapy in early breast cancer. Assay used: immunoSEQ multiplex PCR; TCRdb lists only in-frame clones, some missing. The sample has 25,000 to 30,000 clones, around 90% seen once. Specimen collection occurred from a patient treated with IRX-2 immunotherapy. The source of these receptors is a human donor with breast cancer. Both conserved end residues are part of each CDR3. A D gene is named only where the DNA matches it firmly. Clone sizes are given selectively: once, few, many, or a class where the clone is expanded.

size: .; J: TRBJ2-4; V: TRBV5-1; D: TRBD1; DNA: TGCGCCAGCAGCCCAGGGACAGGAGCCAAAAACATTCAGTACTTC; CDR3: CASSPGTGAKNIQYF
size: .; J: TRBJ2-2; V: TRBV6-5; D: .; DNA: TGTGCCAGCAGAGGGACCTTGAACACCGGGGAGCTGTTTTTT; CDR3: CASRGTLNTGELFF
size: .; J: TRBJ1-2; V: TRBV5-1; D: TRBD1; DNA: TGCGCCAGCAGCAGGGGACAGGATAACTATGGCTACACCTTC; CDR3: CASSRGQDNYGYTF
size: .; J: TRBJ1-5; V: TRBV10-2; D: TRBD1; DNA: TGCGCCAGCAGTGATTTCAGGGGGCGCGGGCAGCCCCAGCATTTT; CDR3: CASSDFRGRGQPQHF
size: .; J: TRBJ1-1; V: TRBV9; D: .; DNA: TGTGCCAGCAGCGTAGAGAGGGTGGGAAGGGGAGCTTTCTTT; CDR3: CASSVERVGRGAFF
size: .; J: TRBJ2-1; V: TRBV10-3; D: .; DNA: TGTGCCATCAGCTCGGGCCTAAGCTCCTACAATGAGCAGTTCTTC; CDR3: CAISSGLSSYNEQFF
size: .; J: TRBJ2-5; V: TRBV10-2; D: .; DNA: TGCGCCAGCAGTGGGAGTACTCGGGAAGAGACCCAGTACTTC; CDR3: CASSGSTREETQYF
size: .; J: TRBJ2-3; V: TRBV9; D: TRBD2; DNA: TGTGCCAGCATGAGCGGGGGGGTAGGGGATACGCAGTATTTT; CDR3: CASMSGGVGDTQYF
size: few; J: TRBJ1-5; V: TRBV7-8; D: .; DNA: TGTGCCAGCACCAAAGCCCCAGATAGCAATCAGCCCCAGCATTTT; CDR3: CASTKAPDSNQPQHF
size: .; J: TRBJ2-1; V: TRBV29-1; D: TRBD1; DNA: TGCAGCGTGGGACAGGGCGGCCGGGAGCAGTTCTTC; CDR3: CSVGQGGREQFF
size: .; J: TRBJ2-1; V: TRBV7-2; D: TRBD2; DNA: TGTGCCAGCAGCCCGAAGGGAGGGGATGAGCAGTTCTTC; CDR3: CASSPKGGDEQFF
size: .; J: TRBJ2-5; V: TRBV4-2; D: .; DNA: TGTGCCAGCAGCCAAGTGGGTAGCACCGAAGAGACCCAGTACTTC; CDR3: CASSQVGSTEETQYF
size: .; J: TRBJ2-7; V: TRBV5-1; D: .; DNA: TGCGCCAGCAGCCGAGTCTTTCGGGACGAGCAGTATTTC; CDR3: CASSRVFRDEQYF